The clone carrying this TCR beta chain came up many times. These data are taken from a study of read filtering for tumor transcriptome and immune sequencing. Study as a whole: RNA-seq yielded only about 75 to 1,300 TCR reads, IR-seq about 4 to 10.27 million.

Bone marrow was sampled from every patient at the time of active disease. The library was built from about 400 ng RNA with molecular barcoded adaptors for alpha/delta and beta/gamma chains. Each CDR3 protein gets one entry after TCRdb re-called the reads with MiXCR. This sample has some 130,000 distinct CDR3 sequences, with roughly an eighth found just once. The CDR3 loop spans 12 amino acids. Trimming pared 4 bases from V and 5 bases from J, leaving 11 bases between. The germline gives CDR1 GTSNPN, CDR2 SVGIG (reference sequence). The sequenced sample was a population of CD138-negative cells sorted from bone marrow. The clonotype comes from a donor at least 40 years old with multiple myeloma. This chain uses TRBV30 with TRBJ1-1; D unclear. DNA for the CDR3: TGTGCCTGGATGGGGAGGGAGACTGAAGCTTTCTTT. Translating gives CAWMGRETEAFF. Looking up the rest from reference TRBV30 and TRBJ1-1 gives the full variable domain: SQTIHQWPATLVQPVGSPLSLECTVEGTSNPNLYWYRQAAGRGLQLLFYSVGIGQISSEVPQNLSASRPQDRQFILSSKKLLLSDSGFYLCAWMGRETEAFFGQGTRLTVV.